The 27 T cell receptor beta chains below all came from one sample that was sequenced in a study of breast tumors, draining lymph nodes, adjacent tissues. TCRdb recomputed calls from the multiplex PCR reads with MiXCR, one row per CDR3 protein. This repertoire shows some 130,000 distinct CDR3 sequences, approximately 20% found once; its top ten account for just over 2.5%. Samples came from axillary lymph nodes draining the breast cancer. The sample consisted of axillary lymph node tissue. The receptor set was obtained from a female donor with breast cancer. Some clones in this sample may be carry-over from other donors' samples.

In this sample, this clonotype turned up a few times. This clone may be a read error of a much larger clone one base away. The conserved closing phenylalanine or tryptophan is absent in this CDR3, likely reflecting a read error. DNA for the CDR3: TGTGCCAGCAGCTTAGACGGGAGTGAGACCCAGTACTCC. Protein sequence: CASSLDGSETQYS. The chain is built from TRBV7-3 and TRBJ2-5, with D maybe TRBD2 (6 bases). Trimming removed 2 bases from V and 5 bases from J, with 9 bases in between. Germline V gene lookup returns CDR1 SGHTA and CDR2 FQGTGA. The CDR3 totals 13 residues.

This clonotype has ten or more counts. This chain links TRBV4-2 with TRBJ2-7, with 8 bases lining up with TRBD2. This CDR3 comprises 16 residues. CDR1 is LGHNA, CDR2 YNFKEQ, per germline. V shed 4 bases, J shed 1 base, and the junction held 9 bases outside the gene matches. The CDR3 region has the DNA TGTGCCAGCAGCCGCGATACTAGCGGACAATCCTACGAGCAGTACTTC. Protein: CASSRDTSGQSYEQYF.

This clonotype came up many times. V and J are TRBV9 and TRBJ2-5; possible D gene TRBD2, 7 bases. The CDR3 loop spans 16 amino acids. With 0 bases removed from V and 5 bases from J, the gap between germline ends came to 17 bases. Per the germline V gene, CDR1 is SGDLS and CDR2 is YYNGEE. The CDR3 nucleotides are TGTGCCAGCAGCGTAGGGGGAGGGGGGCCTCGGGAGACCCAGTACTTC. Protein: CASSVGGGGPRETQYF. The full variable domain, in which reference TRBV9 and TRBJ2-5 provide the parts outside the CDR3, is DSGVTQTPKHLITATGQRVTLRCSPRSGDLSVYWYQQSLDQGLQFLIQYYNGEERAKGNILERFSAQQFPDLHSELNLSSLELGDSALYFCASSVGGGGPRETQYFGPGTRLLVL.

Many counts were recorded for this clonotype. The CDR3 protein is CASSVAPQGSGDTQYF. DNA of the CDR3: TGTGCCAGCAGCGTAGCTCCGCAGGGTAGTGGAGATACGCAGTATTTT. The chain has TRBV9 and TRBJ2-3; D perhaps matches TRBD1 (5 bases). Trimming pared 0 bases from V and 5 bases from J, leaving 16 bases between. The CDR3 has 16 residues. Germline V gene data show CDR1 as SGDLS and CDR2 as YYNGEE.

This rearrangement joins TRBV6-6 to TRBJ2-1; D unresolved. V was shortened by 5 bases and J by 12 bases, with 23 bases between the two germline ends. CDR3 length: 15 residues. Germline assignment: CDR1 MNHNY and CDR2 SVGAGI (reference sequence). DNA of the CDR3: TGTGCCAGCAGTGAAACTACGGCGGAATGGCATGTGCAGTTCTTC. Protein: CASSETTAEWHVQFF.

About this clonotype: This may come from a read error, since a much larger clone is one base off. The V and J genes are TRBV7-2 and TRBJ1-2, with TRBD1 identical over 12 bases. This CDR3 is built from 17 residues. The V and J ends lost 2 bases and 6 bases, in that order; junction bases with no gene match: 10. The germline gives CDR1 SGHTA, CDR2 FQGNSA. In DNA, the CDR3 is TGTGCCAGCAGCTTATGTGACGCCGGGACAGGGGGCGATGGCTACACCTTC. Residues: CASSLCDAGTGGDGYTF. The full variable domain, in which reference TRBV7-2 and TRBJ1-2 provide the parts outside the CDR3, is GAGVSQSPSNKVTEKGKDVELRCDPISGHTALYWYRQSLGQGLEFLIYFQGNSAPDKSGLPSDRFSAERTGGSVSTLTIQRTQQEDSAVYLCASSLCDAGTGGDGYTFGSGTRLTVV.

This clonotype was detected many times. The rearrangement links TRBV6-6 to TRBJ1-4; TRBD1 matches 9 bases. Per the germline V gene, CDR1 is MNHNY and CDR2 is SVGAGI (reference sequence). The CDR3 is 16 amino acids. The junction had 8 bases not matched to a gene; V was cut back by 3 bases and J by 6 bases. The CDR3 reads CASSYRDRAPHEKLFF. CDR3 DNA sequence: TGTGCCAGCAGTTATCGGGACAGGGCTCCCCATGAAAAACTGTTTTTT.

V is TRBV19 and J is TRBJ2-7; 8 bases line up with TRBD2. Germline CDR1 and CDR2: LNHDA and SQIVND (reference sequence). V was pared by 10 bases and J by 2 bases, with 10 bases of the junction left unmatched. The CDR3 extends over 14 amino acids. This CDR3 is CATRLAGHPYEQYF. CDR3 DNA sequence: TGTGCCACCCGGCTAGCGGGTCATCCCTACGAGCAGTACTTC.

This clonotype was counted many times. J is TRBJ2-7 and V is TRBV6-5; 8 nucleotides match TRBD1. Germline V gene data show CDR1 as MNHEY and CDR2 as SVGAGI. V was clipped by 7 bases and J by 7 bases; unmatched bases: 12. CDR3 length equals 14 residues. CDR3 region: CASTLRQGAREQYF. CDR3 nucleotide sequence: TGTGCCAGCACCCTGCGGCAGGGGGCGAGGGAGCAGTACTTC.

This clonotype showed up many times. V gene TRBV11-3 combines with J gene TRBJ1-4, with D hard to call. V was cut by 1 base and J by 7 bases, with 4 bases left in between. The CDR3 has 12 residues. CDR1 is SGHNT, CDR2 YENEEA, per germline. The CDR3 coding sequence is TGTGCCAGCAGCTTAGGGGTTGAAAAACTGTTTTTT. Translation gives CASSLGVEKLFF.

Points on this clonotype: This may arise from a read error, as a much more abundant clone is one base away. The V gene is TRBV9, the J gene TRBJ1-6; D is unclear. This CDR3 has 17 amino acids. The V end lost 3 bases, the J end lost 2 bases, and 15 bases lay between the germline ends. CDR1 and CDR2 (germline): SGDLS, YYNGEE. CDR3 DNA sequence: TGTGCCAGCAGCGCATCCCCTACCGGGACCTATAATTCACCCCTCCACTTT. Its protein product is CASSASPTGTYNSPLHF.

The chain is built from TRBV6-5 and TRBJ2-6; 8 nucleotides agree with TRBD1. The CDR3 length is 17 residues. V was clipped by 7 bases and J by 1 base; unmatched bases: 9. Germline CDR1 and CDR2: MNHEY and SVGAGI. The CDR3 DNA follows: TGTGCCAGCAATGGGGCAGGGGGCGCTTCTGGGGCCAACGTCCTGACTTTC. Protein sequence: CASNGAGGASGANVLTF.

This clonotype was seen ten or more times. The chain uses TRBV20-1 and TRBJ1-4; 8 bases are a match to TRBD1. CDR3 length: 17 residues. Per germline, CDR1 DFQATT and CDR2 SNEGSKA (reference sequence). The V and J ends lost 2 bases and 7 bases, in that order; junction bases with no gene match: 15. The chain's CDR3 is CSARFDRLDRVGEKLFF. CDR3 nucleotides: TGCAGTGCTAGATTCGACCGGCTGGACAGGGTCGGTGAAAAACTGTTTTTT.

Ten or more counts support this clonotype. The rearrangement joins TRBV7-6 to TRBJ2-5; 11 bases agree with TRBD2. The CDR3 has 16 amino acids. CDR1 is SGHVS, CDR2 FNYEAQ, per germline. V lost 5 bases, J lost 1 base, and 6 bases stayed unmatched. The chain's CDR3 is CASSVGTSGFQETQYF. The CDR3 DNA is TGTGCCAGCAGCGTCGGGACTAGCGGATTCCAAGAGACCCAGTACTTC.

This clonotype appeared many times. This chain connects TRBV9 to TRBJ2-2; D call uncertain. Germline V lookup: CDR1 SGDLS, CDR2 YYNGEE. CDR3 length: 16 residues. Trimming took off 0 bases at V and 3 bases at J, with 12 bases between the two ends. The CDR3 reads CASSVAGPGDTGELFF. The CDR3 nucleotides read TGTGCCAGCAGCGTAGCTGGACCCGGAGACACCGGGGAGCTGTTTTTT.

To note about this clonotype: A single base separates this from a much larger clone, so it may be a read error. V and J are TRBV6-1 and TRBJ2-3, with D perhaps matching TRBD2 (5 bases). This CDR3 comprises 16 residues. The V gene's germline CDR1 is MNHNS and CDR2 SASEGT. Between the trimmed V and J ends, which lost 6 bases and 0 bases, there was a span of 16 bases. CDR3 region: CASRAGGGPSTDTQYF. CDR3 coding DNA: TGTGCCAGCAGAGCAGGAGGTGGACCGAGCACAGATACGCAGTATTTT.

This clonotype was counted at least ten times. The V gene is TRBV7-9, the J gene TRBJ2-3; 10 nucleotides match TRBD2. J gave up 1 base and V 5 bases, and 3 bases lay outside the gene matches. The CDR3 has 15 amino acids. The germline V gene encodes CDR1 SEHNR and CDR2 FQNEAQ (reference sequence). CDR3 sequence reads: CASSPAGGRTDTQYF. The CDR3 nucleotides are TGTGCCAGCAGCCCAGCGGGAGGGCGCACAGATACGCAGTATTTT.

This clonotype was observed at least ten times. The genes are TRBV4-2 and TRBJ2-5; 9 bases agree with TRBD1. This CDR3 contains 16 residues. The junction had 8 bases not matched to a gene; V was cut back by 1 base and J by 5 bases. Germline CDR1 reads LGHNA; CDR2 reads YNFKEQ. CDR3 DNA sequence: TGTGCCAGCAGCCAAGGGGGTAGACAGGGGGGGGAGACCCAGTACTTC. Amino acids: CASSQGGRQGGETQYF.

This clonotype was seen at least ten times. The genes are TRBV12-3 or TRBV12-4 and TRBJ2-5; D possibly uses TRBD1 or TRBD2 (6 bases each). V lost 3 bases and J 1 base, leaving 12 bases between the germline ends. The CDR3 totals 15 residues. The CDR3, as DNA: TGTGCCAGCAGTTTCTTCGGGGGCGGCCAAGAGACCCAGTACTTC. It codes for CASSFFGGGQETQYF.

This clonotype was found many times. The J gene is TRBJ2-7, the V gene TRBV6-4; 12 nucleotides line up with TRBD2. J was trimmed by 5 bases and V by 3 bases; bases with no gene match: 8. There are 16 residues in the CDR3. CDR1 MRHNA and CDR2 SNTAGT come from the germline V gene. The CDR3: CASSDNFRLAGDEQYF. The DNA of the CDR3 is TGTGCCAGCAGTGATAATTTTCGACTAGCGGGAGACGAGCAGTACTTC.

This clonotype was counted many times. The chain employs TRBV5-6 and TRBJ2-2; unclear D gene. The ends were cut back, 2 bases at V and 5 bases at J, with 19 bases in the middle. CDR1 SGHDT and CDR2 YYEEEE come from the germline V gene. The CDR3 totals 17 residues. CDR3 residues: CASSFLPLDSWTGELFF. The DNA of the CDR3 is TGTGCCAGCAGCTTCCTCCCCCTAGATAGCTGGACCGGGGAGCTGTTTTTT.

About this clonotype: Possible read error: a much larger clone is one base away. The chain joins TRBV12-3 or TRBV12-4 to TRBJ2-5, with TRBD1 as a possible D gene (6 bases). This CDR3 has 16 amino acids. The DNA for the CDR3 is TGTGCCAGCAGTTTAAGTATCAGGGGATCGGGTGAGACCCAGCACTTC. It yields the protein CASSLSIRGSGETQHF.

Ten or more counts support this clonotype. The chain couples TRBV29-1 to TRBJ2-7; D remains ambiguous. The CDR3 has 13 amino acids. V was shortened by 4 bases and J by 0 bases, with 10 bases between the two germline ends. The germline CDR1 and CDR2 sequences are SQVTM and ANQGSEA. The CDR3 coding sequence is TGCAGCGTTGCGGGCGGCGACTCCTACGAGCAGTACTTC. It translates to CSVAGGDSYEQYF.

This clonotype was picked up many times. The chain joins TRBV4-3 to TRBJ2-5; 12 nucleotides align to TRBD2. Germline assignment: CDR1 LGHNA and CDR2 YSLEER. The CDR3 has 15 residues. V trimming: 1 base; J trimming: 5 bases; junction bases outside the gene matches: 2. The CDR3 DNA is TGCGCCAGCAGCCAAGGGACTAGCGGGGTGGAGACCCAGTACTTC. This codes for CASSQGTSGVETQYF.

This clonotype came up many times. The chain has TRBV7-8 and TRBJ2-7; D is possibly TRBD2 (7 bases). The CDR3 loop spans 13 amino acids. Per the germline V gene, CDR1 is SGHVS and CDR2 is FQNEAQ. Between the trimmed V and J ends, which lost 5 bases and 5 bases, there was a span of 13 bases. The CDR3 is CASSTLGGDEQYF. The CDR3, as DNA: TGTGCCAGCAGCACATTAGGGGGGGACGAGCAGTACTTC.

A few counts support this clonotype. The chain links TRBV28 to TRBJ2-7; D is uncertain. Germline CDR1 and CDR2: MDHEN and SYDVKM. V was cut by 5 bases and J by 1 base, with 15 bases left in between. The CDR3 spans 15 residues. CDR3 loop: CASSERKTVSYEQYF. CDR3 coding DNA: TGTGCCAGCAGTGAACGAAAGACGGTTTCCTACGAGCAGTACTTC.

This clonotype was counted a single time. Given a much more abundant clone one base away, this may be a read error. The chain uses TRBV27 and TRBJ1-2; 8 bases agree with TRBD1. CDR3 length: 14 amino acids. In germline, CDR1 is MNHEY, CDR2 SMNVEV (reference sequence). The CDR3 spells CASSPRTGNYGCTF. In DNA, the CDR3 is TGTGCCAGCAGTCCCCGGACAGGGAACTATGGCTGCACCTTC.